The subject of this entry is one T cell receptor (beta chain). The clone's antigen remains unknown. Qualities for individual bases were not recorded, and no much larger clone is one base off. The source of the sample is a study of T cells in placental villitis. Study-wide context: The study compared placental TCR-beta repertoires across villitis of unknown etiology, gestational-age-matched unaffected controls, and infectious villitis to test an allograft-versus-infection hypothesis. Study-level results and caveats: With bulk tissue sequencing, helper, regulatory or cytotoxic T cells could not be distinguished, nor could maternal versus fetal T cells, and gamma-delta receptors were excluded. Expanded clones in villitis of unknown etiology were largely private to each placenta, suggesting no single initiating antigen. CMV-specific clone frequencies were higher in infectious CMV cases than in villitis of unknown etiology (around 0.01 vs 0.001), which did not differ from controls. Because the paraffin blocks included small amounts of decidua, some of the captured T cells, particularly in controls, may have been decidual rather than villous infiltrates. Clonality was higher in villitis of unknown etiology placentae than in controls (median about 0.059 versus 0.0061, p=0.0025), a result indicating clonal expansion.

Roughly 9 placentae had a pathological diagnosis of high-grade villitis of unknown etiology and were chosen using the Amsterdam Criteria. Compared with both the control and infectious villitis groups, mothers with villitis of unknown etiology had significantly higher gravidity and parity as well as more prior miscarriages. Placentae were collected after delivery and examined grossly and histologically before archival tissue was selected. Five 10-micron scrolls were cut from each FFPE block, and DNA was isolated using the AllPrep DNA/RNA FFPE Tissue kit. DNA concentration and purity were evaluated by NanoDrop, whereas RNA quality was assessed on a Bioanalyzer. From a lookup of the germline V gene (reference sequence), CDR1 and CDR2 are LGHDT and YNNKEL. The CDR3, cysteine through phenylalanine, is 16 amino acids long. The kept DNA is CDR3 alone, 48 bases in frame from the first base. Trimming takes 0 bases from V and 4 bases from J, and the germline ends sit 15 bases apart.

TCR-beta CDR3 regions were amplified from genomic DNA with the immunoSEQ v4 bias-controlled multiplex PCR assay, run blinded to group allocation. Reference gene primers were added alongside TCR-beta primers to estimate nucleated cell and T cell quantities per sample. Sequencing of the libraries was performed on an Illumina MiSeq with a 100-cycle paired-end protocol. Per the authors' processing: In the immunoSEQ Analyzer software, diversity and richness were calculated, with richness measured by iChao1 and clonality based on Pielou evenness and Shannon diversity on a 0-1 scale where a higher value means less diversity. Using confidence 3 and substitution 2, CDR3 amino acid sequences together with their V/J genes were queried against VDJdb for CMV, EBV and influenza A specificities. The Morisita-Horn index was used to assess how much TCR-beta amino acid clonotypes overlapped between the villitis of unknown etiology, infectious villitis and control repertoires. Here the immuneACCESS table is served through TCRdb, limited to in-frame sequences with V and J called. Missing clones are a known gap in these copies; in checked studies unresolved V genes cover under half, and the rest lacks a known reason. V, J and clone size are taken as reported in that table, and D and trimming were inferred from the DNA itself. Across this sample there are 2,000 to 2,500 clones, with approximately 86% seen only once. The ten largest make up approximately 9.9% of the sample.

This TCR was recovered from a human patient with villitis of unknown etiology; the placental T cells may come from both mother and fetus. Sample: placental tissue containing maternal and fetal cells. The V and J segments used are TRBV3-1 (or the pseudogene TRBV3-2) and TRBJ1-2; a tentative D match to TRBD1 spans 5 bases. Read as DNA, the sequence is TGTGCCAGCAGCCAAGATCGGGGGATTATCGGCTATGGCTACACCTTC. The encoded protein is CASSQDRGIIGYGYTF.